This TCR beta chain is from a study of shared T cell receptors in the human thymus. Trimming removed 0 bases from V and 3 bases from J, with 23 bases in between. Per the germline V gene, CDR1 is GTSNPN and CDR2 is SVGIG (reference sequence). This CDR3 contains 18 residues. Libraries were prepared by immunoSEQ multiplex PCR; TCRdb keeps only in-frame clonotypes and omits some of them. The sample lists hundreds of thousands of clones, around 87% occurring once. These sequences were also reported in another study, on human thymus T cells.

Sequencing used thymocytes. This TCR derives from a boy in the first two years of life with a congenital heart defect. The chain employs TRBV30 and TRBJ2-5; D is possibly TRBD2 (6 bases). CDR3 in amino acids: CAWSVCAAGFTPEETQYF. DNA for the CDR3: TGTGCCTGGAGTGTATGCGCGGCGGGGTTTACGCCCGAAGAGACCCAGTACTTC.